This TCR beta chain was profiled in a study of regulatory T cells in long-lasting Graves disease. With iRepertoire HTBI primers and Arm-PCR of CDR3 regions, TCR beta libraries were built. TCRdb itself ran the multiplex PCR reads through MiXCR, one entry per CDR3 protein. This table has approximately 400,000 distinct CDR3 sequences, roughly 24% appearing once. Time point defined: persistent/refractory GD, antithyroid drugs over 5 years with positive TRAb. From PBMCs, RNA was extracted and then used to make the TCR library. There are 14 residues in the CDR3. The V gene's germline CDR1 is SGHRS and CDR2 YFSETQ. As for this clonotype: Its ends do not fully match the called genes, so a read error is possible.

The TCR comes from a woman aged 40 to 49 with Graves disease. V usage is TRBV5-1 and J usage is TRBJ2-2; a possible D gene is TRBD2 (5 bases). This specimen consisted of peripheral blood mononuclear cells (PBMCs), obtained when the disease was refractory, from a patient treated with antithyroid drugs. The CDR3 reads CASSTSPNTGKLFF. As DNA, the CDR3 is TGCGCCAGCAGCACGTCACCGAACACCGGGAAGCTGTTTTTT.